This T cell receptor (beta chain) was recovered during a study of pediatric ulcerative colitis. The data were produced by immunoSEQ multiplex PCR, yet TCRdb's version contains in-frame clones alone and is incomplete. The sample carries about 64,000 clones, more than 60% recorded once. Trimming removed 4 bases from V and 6 bases from J; junction bases left unmatched: 8. Germline CDR1 reads SGDLS; CDR2 reads YYNGEE. The CDR3 totals 16 residues. The gene calls are TRBV9 and TRBJ2-2; 11 nucleotides match TRBD2. The sample taken for sequencing was blood. This sequence was found in a boy between 10 and 17 years old with moderate ulcerative colitis. The CDR3 loop reads CASSPVAGGPAGELFF. CDR3 bases: TGTGCCAGCAGCCCCGTAGCGGGAGGGCCCGCCGGGGAGCTGTTTTTT.